This entry concerns a single T cell receptor (beta chain). The sample's time point: blood 2 weeks post-SBRT. Treatment of the sample: 15 Gy SBRT to primary tumor, nephrectomy 4 weeks later. The J segment lost 5 bases and the V segment lost 6 bases, leaving 11 bases of the junction unmatched. The CDR3 runs to 16 residues. Germline V gives CDR1 LNHDA, CDR2 SQIVND (reference sequence). The data are from a study of radiation and T cells in renal cell carcinoma. Study-level information: Nephrectomy followed 15 Gy stereotactic body radiation by 4 weeks.

Libraries were prepared by immunoSEQ multiplex PCR; TCRdb keeps only in-frame clonotypes and omits some of them. The table has more than 75,000 clones, 80% to 90% seen once. V and J are TRBV19 and TRBJ1-4; 8 bases match TRBD1. This material consisted of blood, taken from a patient whose treatment included radiotherapy and nephrectomy. The receptor's source is a woman aged 45-65 years with renal cell carcinoma. This CDR3 is CASRATGAEENEKLFF. Here the CDR3 DNA reads TGTGCCAGTAGGGCGACAGGGGCTGAGGAAAATGAAAAACTGTTTTTT.